This TCR beta chain was captured by sequencing in a study of T cell responses to AZD1222 COVID-19 vaccine. Study findings and constraints: Reportedly, nearly half the spike-specific TCRs target unmutated variant regions. Spike-specific TCR breadth and depth both grew after two AZD1222 doses.

To note about this clone: Its antigen is not known.

Measured with immunoSEQ multiplex PCR; TCRdb has only the in-frame clones, and not every one. The sample carries about 140,000 clones, approximately 90% recorded once. The germline V gene encodes CDR1 SNHLY and CDR2 FYNNEI. The CDR3 spans 12 residues. Deletions cut 8 bases from V and 8 bases from J, with 13 bases between. The chain uses TRBV2 and TRBJ2-1; D possibly corresponds to TRBD2 (5 bases). Sample: peripheral blood, taken on day 0 of AZD1222 vaccination. The TCR comes from an adult in good health. The CDR3 loop is CASRGRGDEQFF. CDR3 sequence (DNA): TGTGCCAGCCGGGGTCGAGGCGATGAGCAGTTCTTC.